These 14 T cell receptor beta chains came from one sample sequenced in a study of cytomegalovirus exposure and HLA in healthy donors. The PCR had 60 Vbeta and 13 Jbeta primers. Clones were read by immunoSEQ multiplex PCR, and TCRdb kept only the in-frame ones, dropping some. In the table there are about 190,000 clones, approximately 80% of which are singletons. Source material: PBMCs. The receptor source for this set is a woman between 50 and 59 years old in good health and CMV-seropositive.

The rearrangement uses TRBV11-3 and TRBJ2-1; no reliable D call. V lost 1 base and J 0 bases, leaving 4 bases between the germline ends. CDR1 SGHNT and CDR2 YENEEA come from the germline V gene. The CDR3 is 14 amino acids. The DNA for the CDR3 is TGTGCCAGCAGCTTAGGGGCCTCCTACAATGAGCAGTTCTTC. This sequence encodes CASSLGASYNEQFF. The entire variable domain, with the rest obtained from reference TRBV11-3 and TRBJ2-1, is as follows: EAGVVQSPRYKIIEKKQPVAFWCNPISGHNTLYWYLQNLGQGPELLIRYENEEAVDDSQLPKDRFSAERLKGVDSTLKIQPAELGDSAVYLCASSLGASYNEQFFGPGTRLTVL.

The rearrangement joins TRBV6-5 to TRBJ1-2, with D unclear. The CDR3 extends over 13 amino acids. CDR1 MNHEY and CDR2 SVGAGI come from the germline V gene. The ends were cut back, 2 bases at V and 6 bases at J, with 10 bases in the middle. DNA for the CDR3: TGTGCCAGCAGTTACGCTGGCAGGAATGGCTACACCTTC. Protein: CASSYAGRNGYTF.

The chain is built from TRBV7-9 and TRBJ2-7; D is uncertain. The germline V and J ends were trimmed by 4 bases and 3 bases, with 7 bases remaining between them. This CDR3 has 12 amino acids. Germline V gene lookup returns CDR1 SEHNR and CDR2 FQNEAQ (reference sequence). CDR3 residues: CASSSGLYEQYF. DNA for the CDR3: TGTGCCAGCAGCTCGGGTCTCTACGAGCAGTACTTC.

V is TRBV5-1 and J is TRBJ1-1, with D unresolved. Per germline, CDR1 SGHRS and CDR2 YFSETQ. This CDR3 has 13 amino acids. V shed 0 bases and J shed 4 bases, with 7 bases lying between them. CDR3 coding DNA: TGCGCCAGCAGCTTGGAACTGAGCACTGAAGCTTTCTTT. Protein: CASSLELSTEAFF.

This clone was found once. One end of the junction varies from germline; a read error may be responsible. This rearrangement joins TRBV23-1 to TRBJ2-6; TRBD1 matches 8 bases. TRBV23-1 is flagged as an ORF with uncertain function. The CDR3 sequence is 19 residues long. The CDR3 protein is CASSQFPDRGDPGANVLTF. The CDR3 DNA follows: TGCGCCAGCAGCCAATTCCCCGACAGGGGAGATCCTGGGGCCAACGTCCTGACTTTC.

The chain employs TRBV4-2 and TRBJ2-5; D not certain. Trimming cost V 4 bases and J 5 bases, with 8 bases left between them. This CDR3 region has 12 residues. Germline CDR1 reads LGHNA; CDR2 reads YNFKEQ. CDR3 DNA sequence: TGTGCCAGCAGCCGCAACCGGGAGACCCAGTACTTC. Translating it yields CASSRNRETQYF.

The chain employs TRBV11-2 and TRBJ2-7; 13 bases line up with TRBD2. Unmatched junction bases numbered 4, after V lost 4 bases and J lost 4 bases. Germline CDR1 SGHAT, CDR2 FQNNGV. The CDR3 is 15 amino acids. CDR3: CASSSGLAGIYEQYF. The CDR3, as DNA: TGTGCCAGCAGCTCGGGACTAGCGGGGATATACGAGCAGTACTTC.

V is TRBV6-1 and J is TRBJ2-5; TRBD2 matches 12 bases. The CDR3 consists of 18 residues. Germline V gene sequence: CDR1 MNHNS, CDR2 SASEGT. Trimming at V came to 4 bases and at J to 7 bases, leaving 16 bases not matched to a gene. The CDR3 bases are TGTGCCAGCAGTGGGCCTCGACTAGCGGGGGCCAGGTCGTCGACCCAGTACTTC. It specifies CASSGPRLAGARSSTQYF.

The table lists this clone with a count of one. The chain carries TRBV9 and TRBJ2-7; a possible D gene is TRBD1 (5 bases). V shed 0 bases and J shed 2 bases, with 12 bases lying between them. The CDR3 sequence is 15 residues long. Germline V gives CDR1 SGDLS, CDR2 YYNGEE. The CDR3 nucleotides are TGTGCCAGCAGCGTAGAAGGGGAAGGGACCTACGAGCAGTACTTC. Its protein product is CASSVEGEGTYEQYF.

The chain recombines TRBV5-1 with TRBJ2-1; D might be TRBD1 (5 bases). V gave up 9 bases and J gave up 0 bases, with 10 bases separating them. Germline V gene sequence: CDR1 SGHRS, CDR2 YFSETQ. The CDR3 loop spans 13 amino acids. In nucleotides, the CDR3 is TGCGCCACCCCAAGGGGCTCCTACAATGAGCAGTTCTTC. Translating gives CATPRGSYNEQFF.

This chain joins TRBV9 and TRBJ2-2, with 15 bases identical to TRBD2. Germline assignment: CDR1 SGDLS and CDR2 YYNGEE. Trimming at V came to 5 bases and at J to 5 bases, leaving 10 bases not matched to a gene. The CDR3 totals 18 residues. The CDR3, as DNA: TGTGCCAGCAGTCGAGGACTAGCGGGGGGGCCAGTAACCGGGGAGCTGTTTTTT. Protein sequence: CASSRGLAGGPVTGELFF.

J is TRBJ1-1 and V is TRBV15; D gene unclear. CDR1 is LNHNV and CDR2 is YYDKDF in the germline V gene (reference sequence). The V gene lost 0 bases and the J gene lost 5 bases, with 10 bases spanning the gap. The CDR3 covers 14 residues. The CDR3 spells CATSRDTFRTEAFF. The CDR3 bases are TGTGCCACCAGCAGAGATACGTTCAGGACTGAAGCTTTCTTT.

This clone occurred once. V is TRBV19 and J is TRBJ1-2, with D possibly being TRBD1 (6 bases). Germline CDR1 LNHDA, CDR2 SQIVND (reference sequence). The germline V and J ends were trimmed by 5 bases and 4 bases, with 14 bases remaining between them. This CDR3 region has 14 residues. CDR3 sequence (DNA): TGTGCCAGTAGTTCACAGGGAGCGAGCTATGGCTACACCTTC. This codes for CASSSQGASYGYTF.

CDR3 protein: CASSTGTGDTQYF. For the CDR3, the DNA is TGTGCCAGCAGTACCGGGACAGGGGATACGCAGTATTTT. The chain is built from TRBV2 and TRBJ2-3, with 9 bases aligning to TRBD1. The CDR3 is 13 residues long. V lost 5 bases, J lost 6 bases, and 3 bases stayed unmatched. Germline CDR1 and CDR2: SNHLY and FYNNEI.